The clone carrying this TCR beta chain has a count of ten or more. What it recognizes is unknown. The sample belongs to a study of T cells in Graves' hyperthyroidism and ophthalmopathy. General study results and limits: For ophthalmopathy, model prediction preceded onset by a median about 6.4 months. Blood also showed most of the thyroid clonotypes that were expanded above 0.001.

Regions amplified from RNA transcripts were the TCR beta CDR3 regions. RT-PCR in the first round (using the HTBI primer set) targeted the TCR CDR3. TCRdb independently ran MiXCR on the multiplex PCR reads; one entry per CDR3 protein. Of more than 500,000 distinct CDR3 sequences in the sample, just over 45% were seen once. Germline values: CDR1 SGHTA, CDR2 FQGNSA. Trimming took 6 bases from V and 0 from J, leaving 17 bases between them. This CDR3 has 16 residues. This TCR derives from an adult woman with Graves' disease, either hyperthyroidism or ophthalmopathy (not recorded which). What was sequenced was peripheral blood or thyroid tissue (not recorded which). V is TRBV7-2 and J is TRBJ1-1; no clear D gene. CDR3 nucleotides: TGTGCCAGCAGAATCGACGGACGGCGAGTGAACACTGAAGCTTTCTTT. It codes for CASRIDGRRVNTEAFF.